A single sample gave rise to the 15 T cell receptor beta chains below, sequenced in a study of shared clonotypes between healthy human individuals. TCRdb's table, derived via immunoSEQ multiplex PCR, lists solely in-frame clones and lacks some. The top ten clones hold 0.3% to 0.45% of a sample with 1,500,000 or so clones, 98% of them seen once. What was sequenced was naive CD4+ T cells sorted from blood. Regarding subset: CD45RA+ positively selected. The source of these receptors is a man aged 25-45 years in good health.

V usage is TRBV7-8 and J usage is TRBJ1-5, with D unclear. The V end lost 3 bases, the J end lost 2 bases, and 8 bases lay between the germline ends. The CDR3 has 14 amino acids. Germline V gives CDR1 SGHVS, CDR2 FQNEAQ. The CDR3 DNA sequence: TGTGCCAGCAGCTTGGCCCAGGGCAATCAGCCCCAGCATTTT. Its translation is CASSLAQGNQPQHF.

The chain recombines TRBV2 with TRBJ2-3; TRBD2 matches 12 bases. This CDR3 spans 13 amino acids. The germline gives CDR1 SNHLY, CDR2 FYNNEI. The J segment lost 6 bases and the V segment lost 6 bases, leaving 1 base of the junction unmatched. CDR3 coding DNA: TGTGCCAGCAGCGGGACTAGCGGGGATACGCAGTATTTT. Its protein is CASSGTSGDTQYF.

In nucleotides, the CDR3 is TGTGCCAGCTCACCGACAGGGGAACAAAGGATATCTGGCTACACCTTC. It codes for CASSPTGEQRISGYTF. The chain uses TRBV18 and TRBJ1-2, with 8 bases that match TRBD1. Per the germline V gene, CDR1 is KGHSH and CDR2 is LQKENI. With 3 bases clipped from V and 7 bases from J, the junction kept 13 bases outside the gene matches. CDR3 length: 16 residues.

Regarding this clone: Other DNA sequences in this specimen translate into the identical CDR3. The chain recombines TRBV10-1 with TRBJ2-7; D possibly corresponds to TRBD1 (5 bases). CDR3 length: 11 residues. V was pared by 6 bases and J by 4 bases, with 7 bases between. Germline CDR1 reads WNHNN; CDR2 reads SYGVQD (reference sequence). In nucleotides, the CDR3 is TGCGCCAGCAGCCAGGGTTACGAGCAGTACTTC. This gives the protein CASSQGYEQYF.

This chain uses TRBV27 with TRBJ1-1, with D perhaps TRBD1 (6 bases). Between the trimmed V and J ends, which lost 2 bases and 4 bases, there was a span of 11 bases. Germline CDR1 reads MNHEY; CDR2 reads SMNVEV (reference sequence). The CDR3 extends over 14 amino acids. For the CDR3, the DNA is TGTGCCAGCAGTTTACAGCGCAGGGGCACTGAAGCTTTCTTT. It codes for CASSLQRRGTEAFF.

This clone occurred once. Distinct nucleotide sequences in the sample also encode this CDR3. J is TRBJ2-3 and V is TRBV19; D gene ambiguous. This CDR3 spans 13 amino acids. V lost 1 base to trimming and J lost 2 bases, with 4 bases between them. Per germline, CDR1 LNHDA and CDR2 SQIVND (reference sequence). DNA of the CDR3: TGTGCCAGTAGTATAGGGACCACAGATACGCAGTATTTT. Protein: CASSIGTTDTQYF.

This chain links TRBV5-4 with TRBJ2-2; D remains unclear. The CDR3 is made up of 13 amino acids. Trimming took 2 bases from V and 7 from J, leaving 9 bases between them. Germline values: CDR1 SGHNT, CDR2 YYREEE (reference sequence). CDR3 sequence reads: CASSFDRSGELFF. The CDR3 coding sequence is TGTGCCAGCAGCTTTGATAGAAGCGGGGAGCTGTTTTTT.

The chain employs TRBV19 and TRBJ2-7; D possibly corresponds to TRBD2 (5 bases). CDR1 and CDR2 from the germline V gene are LNHDA and SQIVND (reference sequence). V was pared by 1 base and J by 3 bases, with 10 bases between. The CDR3 extends over 14 amino acids. CDR3 amino acids: CASSIGRIGYEQYF. The CDR3, as DNA: TGTGCCAGTAGTATAGGGAGGATAGGCTACGAGCAGTACTTC. Drawing the rest from reference TRBV19 and TRBJ2-7, the complete variable domain is DGGITQSPKYLFRKEGQNVTLSCEQNLNHDAMYWYRQDPGQGLRLIYYSQIVNDFQKGDIAEGYSVSREKKESFPLTVTSAQKNPTAFYLCASSIGRIGYEQYFGPGTRLTVT.

V usage is TRBV6-1 and J usage is TRBJ1-5; D might be TRBD1 (5 bases). The CDR3 is made up of 14 amino acids. Trimming cost V 7 bases and J 14 bases, with 24 bases left between them. Germline CDR1 reads MNHNS; CDR2 reads SASEGT. The CDR3 spells CASTTNGAGSNKHF. DNA of the CDR3: TGTGCCAGCACTACAAACGGGGCGGGATCGAACAAGCATTTT.

V is TRBV21-1 and J is TRBJ2-1; the tabulated D call, TRBD1, remains unverified against the DNA. TRBV21-1 is assigned pseudogene status. CDR3 length: 15 residues. CDR3 in DNA: TGTGCCAGCAGCTACGACAGGGGGCCGGGCGATGAGCAGTTCTTC. Protein: CASSYDRGPGDEQFF.

This chain connects TRBV7-9 to TRBJ2-3; D might be TRBD1 (5 bases). Per germline, CDR1 SEHNR and CDR2 FQNEAQ (reference sequence). V was pared by 1 base and J by 2 bases, with 10 bases between. The CDR3 runs 15 residues. CDR3 DNA sequence: TGTGCCAGCAGCTTAGTGGTAGGGGCCACAGATACGCAGTATTTT. Amino acid sequence: CASSLVVGATDTQYF.

V and J are TRBV5-1 and TRBJ1-3; TRBD1 might be the D (6 bases). CDR1 and CDR2 (germline): SGHRS, YFSETQ. CDR3 length equals 15 residues. The V end lost 0 bases, the J end lost 1 base, and 8 bases lay between the germline ends. CDR3 sequence (DNA): TGCGCCAGCAGCTTGGGGGACACATCTGGAAACACCATATATTTT. This gives the protein CASSLGDTSGNTIYF.

V and J are TRBV5-5 and TRBJ2-3; D uncertain. This CDR3 has 13 residues. The V end was cut by 0 bases, the J end by 8 bases, with 10 bases between. The germline V gene encodes CDR1 SGHKS and CDR2 YYEKEE (reference sequence). CDR3 region: CASSLENGGTQYF. In nucleotides, the CDR3 is TGTGCCAGCAGCTTGGAGAACGGCGGTACGCAGTATTTT.

This sequence joins TRBV19 and TRBJ1-2; 11 nucleotides line up with TRBD1. Germline V gene data show CDR1 as LNHDA and CDR2 as SQIVND (reference sequence). V lost 8 bases to trimming and J lost 4 bases; unmatched junction nucleotides: 12. This CDR3 is 16 amino acids long. CDR3 nucleotides: TGTGCCAGTTCCCCCACTTGGACAGGGGGCATCTATGGCTACACCTTC. Translated: CASSPTWTGGIYGYTF. Looking up the rest from reference TRBV19 and TRBJ1-2 gives the full variable domain: DGGITQSPKYLFRKEGQNVTLSCEQNLNHDAMYWYRQDPGQGLRLIYYSQIVNDFQKGDIAEGYSVSREKKESFPLTVTSAQKNPTAFYLCASSPTWTGGIYGYTFGSGTRLTVV.

The chain couples TRBV6-6 to TRBJ2-6, with a possible D match to TRBD1 (6 bases). The CDR3 has 15 residues. Germline V gene sequence: CDR1 MNHNY, CDR2 SVGAGI (reference sequence). Deletions cut 6 bases from V and 2 bases from J, with 11 bases between. The CDR3 loop is CASRGADTGANVLTF. DNA of the CDR3: TGTGCCAGCAGGGGGGCCGACACTGGGGCCAACGTCCTGACTTTC.